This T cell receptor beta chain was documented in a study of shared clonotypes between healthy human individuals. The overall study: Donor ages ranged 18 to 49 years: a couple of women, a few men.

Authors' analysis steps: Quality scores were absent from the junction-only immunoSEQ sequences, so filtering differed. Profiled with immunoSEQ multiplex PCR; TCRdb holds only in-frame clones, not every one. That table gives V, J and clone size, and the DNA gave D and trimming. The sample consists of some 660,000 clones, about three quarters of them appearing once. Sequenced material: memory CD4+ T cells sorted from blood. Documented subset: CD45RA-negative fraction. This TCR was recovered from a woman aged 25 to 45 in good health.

CDR3 coding DNA: TGTGCCAGCAGCTTAGAATCGGGGCGGGAGATCTACTACGAGCAGTACTTC. Translating gives CASSLESGREIYYEQYF. The rearrangement links TRBV7-2 to TRBJ2-7; 7 bases match TRBD2. The V and J ends lost 1 base and 3 bases, in that order; junction bases with no gene match: 12. Germline V gives CDR1 SGHTA, CDR2 FQGNSA. This CDR3 spans 17 amino acids.